This record looks at one T cell receptor beta chain sequence and its context. The data derive from a study of blood T cell repertoires in COVID-19. Study details: The United States, Italy and Spain supplied acute and convalescent COVID-19 samples. The analysed material was cDNA or gDNA that came from T cells, B-cell-depleted T cells, or PBMCs.

The germline CDR1 and CDR2 sequences are ENHRY and SYGVKD. V lost 10 bases to trimming and J lost 2 bases; unmatched junction nucleotides: 7. This CDR3 comprises 15 residues. As processed by the authors: Amplifying reference gene primers gave estimates of nucleated cell counts. The assay was immunoSEQ multiplex PCR, and TCRdb's table has in-frame clones only and misses some. V and J calls and clone size follow that table, whereas D and trimming were derived from the DNA. The table shows under 200,000 clones, with about 87% occurring only once. The sequenced sample was peripheral blood. The V and J genes are TRBV10-3 and TRBJ1-3; 11 nucleotides line up with TRBD1. The clonotype was recovered from a woman aged 55-75 years who had recovered from COVID-19. In DNA, the CDR3 is TGTGCCACAAGGACAGGGGGCAGACCTGGAAACACCATATATTTT. Amino acid sequence: CATRTGGRPGNTIYF.